The rows below give T cell receptor beta chains drawn from one sample of a study of T cell responses to AZD1222 COVID-19 vaccine. Assay used: immunoSEQ multiplex PCR; TCRdb lists only in-frame clones, some missing. The data show 130,000 to 150,000 clones, about 93% seen once. The sample consisted of peripheral blood, taken on day 0 of AZD1222 vaccination. The receptors here all came from an adult in good health. Both conserved end residues are part of each CDR3. Each record gives: CDR3 DNA, CDR3 protein, V gene, D gene, J gene, CDR3 length, clone size. D genes are given only for firm matches. Expanded clones are given a class, and other clones once, few, many or no size at all.

TGTGCCAGCAGTTCATCCGGGACAGGGGATCAGCCCCAGCATTTT	CASSSSGTGDQPQHF	TRBV6-2/TRBV6-3	TRBD1	TRBJ1-5	15	once
TGTGCCAGCAGCTTGGGGCTAGCGGGAGCGTACGAGCAGTACTTC	CASSLGLAGAYEQYF	TRBV5-4	TRBD2	TRBJ2-7	15	NA
TGTGCCAGCTCACCGCCCGGGACTAGCGGGAGAGAGCAGTACTTC	CASSPPGTSGREQYF	TRBV18	TRBD2	TRBJ2-7	15	NA
TGCAGCGTTGAGCGTGGCGGGGAAGCTTTCTTT	CSVERGGEAFF	TRBV29-1	NA	TRBJ1-1	11	NA
TGTGCCATCAGTGAGTCCGATCACCCGGCCCGACAAGAGACCCAGTACTTC	CAISESDHPARQETQYF	TRBV10-3	NA	TRBJ2-5	17	NA
TGCGCCAGCAGCCAAGATCTCCCCAGGGCGACCCATCCAGCTAACTATGGCTACACCTTC	CASSQDLPRATHPANYGYTF	TRBV4-3	NA	TRBJ1-2	20	NA
TGTGCCAGCACTTCACAACGAGGGGAGTGGGGAAATGAGCAGTTCTTC	CASTSQRGEWGNEQFF	TRBV7-9	NA	TRBJ2-1	16	NA
TGTGCCAGCAGCTTAGAAATAGCGGGGGCCAGCTCCTACGAGCAGTACTTC	CASSLEIAGASSYEQYF	TRBV7-6	TRBD2	TRBJ2-7	17	NA
TGCAGCGTTGGGACTAGCGGGGAAAGTAATGAGCAGTTCTTC	CSVGTSGESNEQFF	TRBV29-1	TRBD2	TRBJ2-1	14	NA
TGTGCCAGCAGCCCCACCCGACAGGTTAACTATGGCTACACCTTC	CASSPTRQVNYGYTF	TRBV7-6	NA	TRBJ1-2	15	NA
TGTACCTATAATTCACCCCTCCACTTT	CTYNSPLHF	TRBV7-3	NA	TRBJ1-6	9	NA
TGCAGCGTTGTGGTAGTCGGCGGAAGCTACGAGCAGTACTTC	CSVVVVGGSYEQYF	TRBV29-1	NA	TRBJ2-7	14	NA
TGTGCCAGCAGCCGACCAGGGGTAGATGGCTACACCTTC	CASSRPGVDGYTF	TRBV5-6	NA	TRBJ1-2	13	NA
TGCGCCAGCAGCCCACGGCTAGGGGCGAACACCGGGGAGCTGTTTTTT	CASSPRLGANTGELFF	TRBV5-1	NA	TRBJ2-2	16	NA
TGTGCCAGCAGCTTGCAGGGGGATGAGCAGTTCTTC	CASSLQGDEQFF	TRBV13	TRBD1	TRBJ2-1	12	NA
TGTGCCAGCAGCAAAGCTGGCCCTTACAATGAGCAGTTCTTC	CASSKAGPYNEQFF	TRBV21-1	NA	TRBJ2-1	14	NA
TGTGCCAGCAGTGCGACAGGGGCGGACGAGCAGTACTTC	CASSATGADEQYF	TRBV12-3/TRBV12-4	TRBD1	TRBJ2-7	13	once
TGTGCCAGCAGGTCCCCCGGGACAGGCCCCGGTGGGCAGTACTTC	CASRSPGTGPGGQYF	TRBV11-2	TRBD1	TRBJ2-7	15	NA
TGTGCCAGCAGTCCTGGGACGAACTATGGCTACACCTTC	CASSPGTNYGYTF	TRBV28	NA	TRBJ1-2	13	NA
TGTGCCAGCAGCTTGGGGAACAGATTGAGGGCAGATACGCAGTATTTT	CASSLGNRLRADTQYF	TRBV5-6	NA	TRBJ2-3	16	NA
TGTGCCAGCAGTGTAATAGGGCGAGCAGATACGCAGTATTTT	CASSVIGRADTQYF	TRBV27	NA	TRBJ2-3	14	once
TGTGCCAGCAGCTCGAGGGGAGGAGGAGTTAATGAAAAACTGTTTTTT	CASSSRGGGVNEKLFF	TRBV5-5	NA	TRBJ1-4	16	NA
TGTGCCAGCACCCTCGGGGTGGGAGGGGAGCTGTTTTTT	CASTLGVGGELFF	TRBV3-1/TRBV3-2	NA	TRBJ2-2	13	NA
TGTGCCAGTAGTCCTAGCGGGGGCCGCTACAATGAGCAGTTCTTC	CASSPSGGRYNEQFF	TRBV19	TRBD2	TRBJ2-1	15	NA
TGTGCCAGCAGTTTAACCCCCCTGAACACTGAAGCTTTCTTT	CASSLTPLNTEAFF	TRBV27	NA	TRBJ1-1	14	NA
TGTGCCAGCAGTTACTCGTGGGAAGGGGAGAACACTGAAGCTTTCTTT	CASSYSWEGENTEAFF	TRBV6-6	NA	TRBJ1-1	16	NA
TGTGCCAGCAGCCTCCGAGGGGGTTGGAGCAATCAGCCCCAGCATTTT	CASSLRGGWSNQPQHF	TRBV6-2/TRBV6-3	NA	TRBJ1-5	16	NA
TGTGCCAGCAGTTACGTACATGAAGCTTTCTTT	CASSYVHEAFF	TRBV6-2/TRBV6-3	NA	TRBJ1-1	11	NA
TGTGCCAGCAGCTCTTCCGGGGAGCTGTTTTTT	CASSSSGELFF	TRBV11-2	NA	TRBJ2-2	11	NA
TGTGCCAGCAGCAGGGACGGATCGAACACTGAAGCTTTCTTT	CASSRDGSNTEAFF	TRBV9	NA	TRBJ1-1	14	NA
TGTGCCAGCAGTCCTCATGACACCTACGAGCAGTACTTC	CASSPHDTYEQYF	TRBV27	NA	TRBJ2-7	13	NA
TGTGCCAGCAGTTTATTCGGGAGCTCCTACGAGCAGTACTTC	CASSLFGSSYEQYF	TRBV28	NA	TRBJ2-7	14	NA
TGTGCCAGCAGCCCCGCGGCGGGGATCAATCAGCCCCAGCATTTT	CASSPAAGINQPQHF	TRBV5-6	NA	TRBJ1-5	15	NA
TGTGCCAGCAGTTACTCGGTAGGGGGCTGGGGCTACACCTTC	CASSYSVGGWGYTF	TRBV6-5	TRBD1	TRBJ1-2	14	NA
TGTGCCAGCTCACCCCTAGGGGGCGGGGGGGCCTCCTACGAGCAGTACTTC	CASSPLGGGGASYEQYF	TRBV18	TRBD2	TRBJ2-7	17	NA
TGTGCCAGCAGCAAAGGCCCCAATGAGGACGAGCAGTACTTC	CASSKGPNEDEQYF	TRBV5-6	NA	TRBJ2-7	14	once
TGTGCCAGCAGTTTCTGGACTGAAGCTTTCTTT	CASSFWTEAFF	TRBV28	NA	TRBJ1-1	11	NA
TGTGCCACCAGCAGAGATCCCTCCTCCTCTACAGGGTTTTCCTACGAGCAGTACTTC	CATSRDPSSSTGFSYEQYF	TRBV15	NA	TRBJ2-7	19	NA